This entry lists 31 T cell receptor beta chains sequenced from one sample in a study of CD8+CD57+ T cells in acquired aplastic anemia. Whoever was chosen for sequencing had shown CD8+CD57+ cell expansion by flow cytometry. Genomic DNA acted as the template from which TCR beta VDJ combination and CDR3 sequence profiling were carried out. Via MiXCR, TCRdb re-called the reads, giving one row per CDR3 protein. The table lists roughly 250,000 distinct CDR3 sequences, around 82% of them singletons. Material: sorted CD4+, CD8+, or CD8+CD57+ T cells (not recorded which) from PBMCs. These receptor sequences come from a human donor with aplastic anemia.

To note about this clonotype: This CDR3 is missing its conserved last phenylalanine or tryptophan, likely due to a read error. The limits of the CDR3 on the DNA are not certain, so only TCRdb's listed CDR3 is given. The gene calls are TRBV7-9 and TRBJ1-2; the DNA was not used to check the table's D call, TRBD1. The CDR3 region is 13 residues in length, termini included. Germline V gives CDR1 SEHNR, CDR2 FQNEAQ (reference sequence). CDR3 region: CASSQGQGRPTSI.

A note on this clonotype: Compared with germline, one end of the junction differs, possibly owing to a read error. This rearrangement joins TRBV4-2 to TRBJ1-1, with D perhaps TRBD1 (5 bases). This CDR3 has 13 residues. CDR1 is LGHNA and CDR2 is YNFKEQ in the germline V gene. The CDR3 sequence is CASSQGSRTPEVF. The CDR3 region has the DNA TGTGCCAGCAGCCAAGGTAGTAGGACACCCGAGGTCTTT.

V is TRBV5-1 and J is TRBJ1-2, with 8 bases aligning to TRBD1. The CDR3 contains 12 residues. With 4 bases clipped from V and 7 bases from J, the junction kept 3 bases outside the gene matches. Looked up from germline, CDR1 is SGHRS and CDR2 is YFSETQ. CDR3 loop: CASSGQGGGYTF. CDR3 in DNA: TGCGCCAGCAGCGGACAGGGAGGTGGCTACACCTTC.

Turning to this clonotype: The junction shows a germline mismatch at one end, possibly a read error. The V and J genes are TRBV7-9 and TRBJ2-5, with 11 bases that match TRBD1. The CDR3 is 12 residues long. CDR1 and CDR2 (germline): SEHNR, FQNEAQ (reference sequence). This CDR3 reads CAGQGAVEIQYF. The CDR3, as DNA: TGTGCCGGACAGGGGGCTGTGGAGATCCAGTACTTT.

The chain combines TRBV10-3 with TRBJ1-1; no clear D. Trimming removed 6 bases at V and 1 base at J, with 12 bases between. This CDR3 region has 14 residues. CDR1 is ENHRY and CDR2 is SYGVKD in the germline V gene. CDR3 DNA sequence: TGTGCCATCAGATGGGCAACGGAGAACACTGAAGCTTTCTTT. Its protein product is CAIRWATENTEAFF.

This chain links TRBV7-6 with TRBJ2-5; TRBD1 aligns across 10 bases. The CDR3 loop spans 14 amino acids. V was clipped by 4 bases and J by 5 bases; unmatched bases: 4. Germline V gene lookup returns CDR1 SGHVS and CDR2 FNYEAQ. CDR3 loop: CASSSLTGGETQYF. The CDR3 DNA reads TGTGCCAGCAGCTCTTTGACAGGGGGCGAGACCCAGTACTTC. Full variable domain (missing parts from reference TRBV7-6 and TRBJ2-5): GAGVSQSPRYKVTKRGQDVALRCDPISGHVSLYWYRQALGQGPEFLTYFNYEAQQDKSGLPNDRFSAERPEGSISTLTIQRTEQRDSAMYRCASSSLTGGETQYFGPGTRLLVL.

V gene TRBV15 combines with J gene TRBJ1-2, with D perhaps TRBD1 (6 bases). V was shortened by 1 base and J by 6 bases, with 21 bases between the two germline ends. This CDR3 is 17 amino acids long. CDR1 LNHNV and CDR2 YYDKDF come from the germline V gene (reference sequence). CDR3 sequence (DNA): TGTGCCACCAGCAGAGCCGGCGAGGGGGGAGGGGAAGATGGCTACACCTTC. It yields the protein CATSRAGEGGGEDGYTF.

There are many counts of this clonotype. The V call is TRBV12-5, the J call TRBJ1-5; a possible D gene is TRBD1 (5 bases). Deletions cut 1 base from V and 7 bases from J, with 11 bases between. CDR1 is LGHNT, CDR2 FRNRAP, per germline. The CDR3 spans 14 residues. The CDR3 region has the DNA TGTGCTAGTGGTTTGGGGCAGGGACGACAGCCCCAGCATTTT. Its translation is CASGLGQGRQPQHF.

This chain connects TRBV24-1 to TRBJ2-3; D gene ambiguous. The V end lost 8 bases, the J end lost 5 bases, and 16 bases lay between the germline ends. Germline V gene sequence: CDR1 KGHDR, CDR2 SFDVKD. This CDR3 has 14 amino acids. The DNA of the CDR3 is TGTGCCACCAACGACGATAAACGCAGAGATACGCAGTATTTT. Its translation: CATNDDKRRDTQYF.

This clonotype has a single count. At one end, the junction sequence differs from germline, possibly due to a read error. V and J are TRBV19 and TRBJ2-7, with D possibly matching TRBD2 (6 bases). The CDR3 contains 14 residues. CDR1 and CDR2 (germline): LNHDA, SQIVND (reference sequence). The CDR3 is CASSLAEGTYEEYF. In DNA, the CDR3 is TGTGCCAGCAGTTTAGCGGAGGGTACCTACGAGGAGTACTTC.

As regards this clonotype: At one of its ends the junction is not consistent with the germline gene, which may arise from a read error. The rearrangement uses TRBV9 and TRBJ1-6; possibly TRBD1 for D (6 bases). This CDR3 spans 16 amino acids. Germline V gene lookup returns CDR1 SGDLS and CDR2 YYNGEE. In nucleotides, the CDR3 is TGTGCCAGCAGCGGAACCGGGACACTGACTAATTCACCCCTCCGCTTT. This translates into CASSGTGTLTNSPLRF.

The CDR3 region has the DNA TGTGCCAGCAGCTTGGCAGGGGGCTCCAACTATGAAGACTTCTTT. This encodes CASSLAGGSNYEDFF. V is TRBV7-2 and J is TRBJ1-1; TRBD1 agrees at 8 bases. Unmatched junction bases numbered 17, after V lost 3 bases and J lost 14 bases. CDR3 size: 15 residues. The germline CDR1 and CDR2 sequences are SGHTA and FQGNSA. Using reference TRBV7-2 and TRBJ1-1 for the parts outside the CDR3, the full variable domain is GAGVSQSPSNKVTEKGKDVELRCDPISGHTALYWYRQSLGQGLEFLIYFQGNSAPDKSGLPSDRFSAERTGGSVSTLTIQRTQQEDSAVYLCASSLAGGSNYEDFFGQGTRLTVV.

Concerning this clonotype itself: A much larger clone differs from this one at a single base, so this may be a read error. The chain recombines TRBV11-3 with TRBJ1-6; tentatively, D is TRBD1 (5 bases). Per the germline V gene, CDR1 is SGHNT and CDR2 is YENEEA. The CDR3 sequence is 16 residues long. The ends were cut back, 0 bases at V and 5 bases at J, with 11 bases in the middle. The CDR3 here is CASSLDLTADNSPLHF. The CDR3, as DNA: TGTGCCAGCAGCTTAGATCTGACAGCCGATAATTCACCCCTCCACTTT.

This chain links TRBV2 with TRBJ2-1, with D perhaps TRBD1 (6 bases). Trimming took 2 bases from V and 12 from J, leaving 11 bases between them. There are 12 residues in the CDR3. Germline CDR1 is SNHLY and CDR2 is FYNNEI. The CDR3 DNA sequence: TGTGCCAGCAGTGAACTTCAGGGGTGGCAGTTCTTC. Translated, it gives CASSELQGWQFF.

This sequence joins TRBV11-2 and TRBJ1-6; D may be TRBD1 (5 bases). This CDR3 is 16 amino acids long. Germline CDR1 SGHAT, CDR2 FQNNGV. Trimming cost V 4 bases and J 15 bases, with 25 bases left between them. CDR3 loop: CASSWGGGANYGYLHF. In DNA form, the CDR3 reads TGTGCCAGCAGCTGGGGTGGAGGGGCAAACTATGGCTACCTCCACTTT.

Worth noting for this clonotype: Relative to the germline gene, one junction end is altered; a read error may explain this. The gene calls are TRBV9 and TRBJ2-3, with 11 bases lining up with TRBD1. This CDR3 spans 14 amino acids. The germline V gene has CDR1 SGDLS and CDR2 YYNGEE. The CDR3 DNA sequence: TGTGCCAGCAGCGTAGATGGGACAGGGGGAACCGAGCATTTT. This translates into CASSVDGTGGTEHF.

The chain recombines TRBV11-2 with TRBJ2-3; D remains unclear. This CDR3 spans 14 amino acids. CDR1 and CDR2 (germline): SGHAT, FQNNGV. Trimming pared 8 bases from V and 6 bases from J, leaving 18 bases between. In DNA, the CDR3 is TGTGCCAGCTCCATATCTGTTGGGAACGATACGCAGTATTTT. This sequence encodes CASSISVGNDTQYF. The variable domain in full, with the rest retrieved from reference TRBV11-2 and TRBJ2-3, is EAGVAQSPRYKIIEKRQSVAFWCNPISGHATLYWYQQILGQGPKLLIQFQNNGVVDDSQLPKDRFSAERLKGVDSTLKIQPAKLEDSAVYLCASSISVGNDTQYFGPGTRLTVL.

The chain carries TRBV7-9 and TRBJ2-3; 11 bases line up with TRBD1. The germline CDR1 and CDR2 sequences are SEHNR and FQNEAQ (reference sequence). Germline trimming cut 11 bases from V and 6 bases from J; bases unmatched to any gene: 10. This CDR3 has 14 residues. CDR3: CAGQGARGPDTQYF. CDR3 sequence (DNA): TGTGCCGGACAGGGGGCTAGAGGTCCCGATACGCAGTATTTT. Together with reference TRBV7-9 and TRBJ2-3, the CDR3 gives the full variable domain: DTGVSQNPRHKITKRGQNVTFRCDPISEHNRLYWYRQTLGQGPEFLTYFQNEAQLEKSRLLSDRFSAERPKGSFSTLEIQRTEQGDSAMYLCAGQGARGPDTQYFGPGTRLTVL.

About this clonotype itself: A junction end diverges from the germline sequence, so it may reflect a read error. This sequence joins TRBV7-8 and TRBJ2-5; D not certain. Germline V gene data show CDR1 as SGHVS and CDR2 as FQNEAQ. This CDR3 spans 15 amino acids. In DNA form, the CDR3 reads TGTGCCAGCAGCTTTGCTCCAGACGGGCCAGCCCCCCACTACTTC. Translated, it gives CASSFAPDGPAPHYF.

Comments on this clonotype: Compared with germline, one end of the junction differs, possibly owing to a read error. The V gene is TRBV2, the J gene TRBJ2-5, with D possibly TRBD1 on 7 matching bases. The CDR3 totals 15 residues. Germline assignment: CDR1 SNHLY and CDR2 FYNNEI. The CDR3, as DNA: TGTGCCAGCAGGTCCAGGGGGACTTGTGCAGGGAATCAGGACTTC. Translation gives CASRSRGTCAGNQDF.

V and J are TRBV15 and TRBJ2-1; 9 nucleotides match TRBD2. Germline V gene lookup returns CDR1 LNHNV and CDR2 YYDKDF (reference sequence). This CDR3 has 16 amino acids. J was trimmed by 6 bases and V by 1 base; bases with no gene match: 7. The CDR3 region has the DNA TGTGCCACCAGCAGAGGACAGGGCGGGAGGGGCAATGAGCAGTTCTTC. Protein: CATSRGQGGRGNEQFF.

This rearrangement joins TRBV7-3 to TRBJ2-3, with a tentative D call TRBD1 (8 bases). The CDR3 covers 18 residues. Trimming pared 0 bases from V and 7 bases from J, leaving 23 bases between. The germline V gene has CDR1 SGHTA and CDR2 FQGTGA. CDR3 in amino acids: CASSLTRGQGGGPNTQYF. The CDR3 bases are TGTGCCAGCAGCTTAACCCGCGGACAGGGCGGGGGTCCAAATACGCAGTATTTT.

This clonotype was observed once. The rearrangement joins TRBV9 to TRBJ2-4, with 7 bases fitting TRBD2. After removal of 7 bases from V and 7 bases from J, the junction contained 8 bases not matched to a gene. Germline CDR1 and CDR2: SGDLS and YYNGEE. The CDR3 has 13 amino acids. In DNA, the CDR3 is TGTGCCAGCGGCGGATTAGCGGGTAACATTCAGTACTTC. Translating it yields CASGGLAGNIQYF.

The chain recombines TRBV9 with TRBJ2-7; D is unresolved. The germline CDR1 and CDR2 sequences are SGDLS and YYNGEE. Trimming stripped 0 bases from V and 1 base from J, with 20 bases between. CDR3 size: 18 residues. The CDR3 coding sequence is TGTGCCAGCAGCGTAGGGTCAGACGCGAAGGCCTTTTCCTACGAGCAGTACGTC. As protein: CASSVGSDAKAFSYEQYV.

Comment on this clonotype: At one of its ends the junction is not consistent with the germline gene, which may arise from a read error. V gene TRBV5-4 combines with J gene TRBJ2-1; D is uncertain. From germline, CDR1 is SGHNT and CDR2 YYREEE (reference sequence). The CDR3 extends over 13 amino acids. The CDR3 nucleotides read TGTGCCAGCAGCCCCGATAGGGTCCCTGAGCCGTTCTTC. Protein product: CASSPDRVPEPFF.

In regard to this clonotype: Because the CDR3 is missing its conserved closing phenylalanine or tryptophan, this is likely a read error. The rearrangement joins TRBV7-6 to TRBJ2-3; TRBD1 might be the D (5 bases). The CDR3 is 13 residues long. V shed 5 bases and J shed 1 base, with 7 bases lying between them. In germline, CDR1 is SGHVS, CDR2 FNYEAQ. DNA for the CDR3: TGTGCCAGCAGCGAAGGGGGCACAGATACGCAGTATCTT. It is translated as CASSEGGTDTQYL.

The chain carries TRBV5-1 and TRBJ2-7; 11 bases match TRBD2. CDR1 SGHRS and CDR2 YFSETQ come from the germline V gene. J gave up 2 bases and V 4 bases, and 2 bases lay outside the gene matches. The CDR3 runs 14 residues. The CDR3 bases are TGCGCCAGCAGCATTAGCGGGGGGGCCTACGAGCAGTACTTC. Amino acid sequence: CASSISGGAYEQYF. Combining the CDR3 with reference TRBV5-1 and TRBJ2-7 gives the whole variable domain KAGVTQTPRYLIKTRGQQVTLSCSPISGHRSVSWYQQTPGQGLQFLFEYFSETQRNKGNFPGRFSGRQFSNSRSEMNVSTLELGDSALYLCASSISGGAYEQYFGPGTRLTVT.

This clonotype was picked up many times. The V and J genes are TRBV4-3 and TRBJ1-2; a possible D gene is TRBD1 (6 bases). This CDR3 comprises 15 residues. V lost 2 bases and J lost 5, with 15 bases in between. Germline V lookup: CDR1 LGHNA, CDR2 YSLEER. The CDR3 sequence: CASSQNLDSPYGYTF. The CDR3 bases are TGCGCCAGCAGCCAAAACCTGGACAGTCCTTATGGCTACACCTTC.

The chain uses TRBV20-1 and TRBJ1-2; D gene unclear. The V and J ends lost 3 bases and 8 bases respectively, with 13 bases between them. The length of the CDR3 is 12 residues. The germline CDR1 and CDR2 sequences are DFQATT and SNEGSKA (reference sequence). This CDR3 reads CSARSFPLGYTF. In DNA form, the CDR3 reads TGCAGTGCTAGGTCTTTTCCCCTAGGCTACACCTTC.

The rearrangement links TRBV2 to TRBJ2-7; TRBD2 matches at 9 bases. This CDR3 comprises 14 residues. Germline trimming cut 6 bases from V and 5 bases from J; bases unmatched to any gene: 8. Per germline, CDR1 SNHLY and CDR2 FYNNEI. The CDR3 sequence is CASSVSGGINEQYV. CDR3 coding DNA: TGTGCCAGCAGCGTCAGCGGGGGGATCAACGAGCAGTACGTC.

The CDR3: CASGFGARDTQFF. CDR3 bases: TGTGCCAGCGGCTTCGGGGCGAGGGATACGCAGTTCTTC. This chain uses TRBV2 with TRBJ2-1; either TRBD1 or TRBD2 may fit D (5 bases each). With 8 bases removed from V and 12 bases from J, the gap between germline ends came to 20 bases. CDR1 and CDR2 (germline): SNHLY, FYNNEI. The CDR3 is 13 residues long.